This TCR beta chain was captured by sequencing in a study of vaccination effects on CD4 cells after COVID-19. This CDR3 spans 12 amino acids. This clone has a handful of counts. Its target is unknown. Viral peptide pools were used in the ViraFEST assay to expand antigen-specific CD4+ T cells, and sequencing came afterward. Culture lasted roughly 9 days before CD4+ T cell isolation. Each participant was administered two doses of either the BNT162b2 or the mRNA-1273 vaccine. Sequencing used immunoSEQ multiplex PCR; TCRdb keeps in-frame clones, though not all of them. Here the sample spans tens of thousands of clones, approximately 76% being singletons.

The TCR sequence derives from a human donor who received a COVID-19 vaccine. The rearrangement links TRBV21-1 to TRBJ1-5. TRBV21-1 is marked as a pseudogene. The sequencing here drew on CD4+ T cells from PBMCs cultured with HCoV-229E spike peptides, taken after COVID-19 vaccination. The CDR3: CASTGTGQPQHF. The CDR3 DNA reads TGTGCCAGCACCGGGACTGGTCAGCCCCAGCATTTT.